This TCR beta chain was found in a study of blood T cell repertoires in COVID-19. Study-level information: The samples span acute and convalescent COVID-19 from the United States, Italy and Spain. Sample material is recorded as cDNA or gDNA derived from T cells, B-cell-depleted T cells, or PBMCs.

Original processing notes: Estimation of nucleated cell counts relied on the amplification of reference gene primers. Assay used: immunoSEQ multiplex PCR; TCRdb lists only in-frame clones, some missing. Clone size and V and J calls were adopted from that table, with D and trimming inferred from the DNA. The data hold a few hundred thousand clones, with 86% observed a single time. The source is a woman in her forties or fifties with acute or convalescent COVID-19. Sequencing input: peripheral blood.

CDR3: CASSGGIRSTYEQYF. The CDR3 DNA follows: TGTGCCAGCAGTGGGGGGATCAGGTCAACCTACGAGCAGTACTTC. The rearrangement uses TRBV28 and TRBJ2-7, with D perhaps TRBD2 (6 bases). CDR3 length equals 15 residues. Germline V gives CDR1 MDHEN, CDR2 SYDVKM. Trimming left V 5 bases short and J 2 bases short, with 16 bases between.